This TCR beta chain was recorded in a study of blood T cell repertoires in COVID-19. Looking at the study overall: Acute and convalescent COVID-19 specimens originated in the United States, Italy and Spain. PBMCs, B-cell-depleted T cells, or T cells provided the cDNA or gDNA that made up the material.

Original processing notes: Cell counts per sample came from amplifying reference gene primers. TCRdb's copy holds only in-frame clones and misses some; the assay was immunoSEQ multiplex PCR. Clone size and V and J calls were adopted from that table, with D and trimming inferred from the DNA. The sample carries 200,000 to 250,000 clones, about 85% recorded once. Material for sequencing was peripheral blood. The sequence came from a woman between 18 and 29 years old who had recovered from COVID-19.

DNA for the CDR3: TGTGCCAGCAGTTCTATGGCGGGGGCGGCTTTCTTT. It is translated as CASSSMAGAAFF. The gene calls are TRBV6-1 and TRBJ1-1; TRBD1 might be the D (6 bases). The ends were cut back, 5 bases at V and 11 bases at J, with 15 bases in the middle. CDR1 and CDR2 (germline): MNHNS, SASEGT. This CDR3 is built from 12 residues.